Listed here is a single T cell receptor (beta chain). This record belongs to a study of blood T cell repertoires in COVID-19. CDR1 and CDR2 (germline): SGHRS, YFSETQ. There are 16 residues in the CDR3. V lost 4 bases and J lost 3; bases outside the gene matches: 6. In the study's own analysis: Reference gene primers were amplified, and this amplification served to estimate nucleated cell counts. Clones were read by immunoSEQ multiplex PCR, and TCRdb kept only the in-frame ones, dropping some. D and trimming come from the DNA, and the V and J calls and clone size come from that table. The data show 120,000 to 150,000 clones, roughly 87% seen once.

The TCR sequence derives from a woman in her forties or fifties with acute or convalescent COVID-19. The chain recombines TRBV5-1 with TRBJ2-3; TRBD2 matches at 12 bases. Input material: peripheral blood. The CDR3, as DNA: TGCGCCAGCAGCCCAAGACTAGCGGGAGCTACAGATACGCAGTATTTT. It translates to CASSPRLAGATDTQYF.